The clone carrying this TCR beta chain has a handful of counts. Its antigen is still unknown. Libraries of TCR beta came from quantitative 5'-RACE with molecular barcodes. A single record per CDR3 protein comes from TCRdb applying MiXCR to the 5' RACE reads. The table has around 250,000 distinct CDR3 sequences, about a sixth seen once. The CDR3 has 16 residues. V lost 3 bases to trimming and J lost 3 bases, with 15 bases between them. Per the germline V gene, CDR1 is SGDLS and CDR2 is YYNGEE. These data belong to a study of CD8 T cells in ankylosing spondylitis. General study points: The study identified a TCR beta motif of under ten highly homologous variants that appeared characteristic of ankylosing spondylitis blood.

The clonotype comes from a male donor with ankylosing spondylitis or in good health (not recorded which). The material sequenced was blood, either unsorted or a sorted T cell fraction (not recorded which). The gene calls are TRBV9 and TRBJ2-2; TRBD2 might be the D (5 bases). The CDR3 reads CASSGLLTVHTGELFF. The CDR3 region has the DNA TGTGCCAGCAGCGGACTACTTACAGTACACACCGGGGAGCTGTTTTTT.